A single T cell receptor beta chain is shown here with its context. As originally analysed: Amplification from reference gene primers served as the basis for estimated nucleated cell counts. Here immunoSEQ multiplex PCR was the method, and the copy in TCRdb shows in-frame clones only, minus some. That table supplies the V and J calls and clone size; D and trimming were determined from the DNA. Found here are about 130,000 clones, about 86% of them singletons; the top ten hold about 15%. V lost 1 base and J 2 bases, leaving 12 bases between the germline ends. CDR3 length equals 16 residues. Germline V lookup: CDR1 SGHAT, CDR2 FQNNGV. The sample is drawn from a study of blood T cell repertoires in COVID-19. Study-wide context: Spain, Italy and the United States supplied samples that represented acute and convalescent COVID-19. The cDNA or gDNA used as material had been derived from T cells, B-cell-depleted T cells, or PBMCs.

Sequencing was done on a sample of peripheral blood. The sequence was obtained from a woman in her 50s with acute or convalescent COVID-19. The V and J genes are TRBV11-2 and TRBJ1-3, with a tentative D call TRBD1 (6 bases). In DNA form, the CDR3 reads TGTGCCAGCAGCTTAGGACAGGTTCTAACTGGAAACACCATATATTTT. Translated: CASSLGQVLTGNTIYF.